These 21 T cell receptor beta chains were all obtained from the same sample, sequenced in a study of T cells in Graves' hyperthyroidism and ophthalmopathy. Amplification yielded TCR beta CDR3 regions, with RNA transcripts as the source. TCR CDR3 regions were first amplified by RT-PCR with HTBI primers. TCRdb itself ran the multiplex PCR reads through MiXCR, one entry per CDR3 protein. The sample lists under 350,000 distinct CDR3 sequences, roughly 13% seen once, with around 8% in the top ten. Sequencing used blood. These receptors all come from a woman aged 40 to 50 with Graves' hyperthyroidism.

This clonotype was recorded at least ten times. The chain couples TRBV11-2 to TRBJ2-7, with 7 positions matching TRBD2. Per the germline V gene, CDR1 is SGHAT and CDR2 is FQNNGV. The junction had 3 bases not matched to a gene; V was cut back by 2 bases and J by 5 bases. There are 13 residues in the CDR3. CDR3 sequence reads: CASSLRAGDEQYF. As DNA, the CDR3 is TGTGCCAGCAGCTTACGGGCGGGAGACGAGCAGTACTTC.

This clonotype has at least ten counts. This chain links TRBV6-1 with TRBJ1-1; a possible D gene is TRBD1 (6 bases). The germline gives CDR1 MNHNS, CDR2 SASEGT. This CDR3 comprises 13 residues. V was trimmed by 8 bases and J by 4 bases, leaving 14 bases between them. DNA for the CDR3: TGTGCCAGCGCTACAGGGAGTGGCACTGAAGCTTTCTTT. As protein: CASATGSGTEAFF.

This clonotype was counted many times. The CDR3 nucleotides read TGTGCCTGGATCCCCTTTGCGGGAGTTCGGGAGACCCAGTACTTC. Amino acid sequence: CAWIPFAGVRETQYF. V usage is TRBV30 and J usage is TRBJ2-5, with 7 positions matching TRBD2. CDR3 length equals 15 residues. With V trimmed by 4 bases and J by 5 bases, 13 bases remained unmatched. Germline lookup yields CDR1 GTSNPN and CDR2 SVGIG (reference sequence).

This chain connects TRBV4-1 to TRBJ2-2; D is possibly TRBD1 (6 bases). Germline lookup yields CDR1 MGHRA and CDR2 YSYEKL. The germline V and J ends were trimmed by 1 base and 6 bases, with 15 bases remaining between them. CDR3 length: 16 residues. The CDR3 DNA is TGCGCCAGCAGCCAAGTTTTCAGGGCAGGGGCCGGGGAGCTGTTTTTT. It translates to CASSQVFRAGAGELFF.

Ten or more counts support this clonotype. V and J are TRBV12-3 or TRBV12-4 and TRBJ1-5; maybe TRBD1 (5 bases). This CDR3 spans 14 amino acids. Trimming removed 5 bases at V and 9 bases at J, with 17 bases between. CDR3 nucleotide sequence: TGTGCCAGCAGTCCTGACAGCCATGGACGGCCCCAGCATTTT. Its translation is CASSPDSHGRPQHF.

In its sample, this clonotype was seen a few times. The chain joins TRBV6-2 or TRBV6-3 to TRBJ1-1; a possible D gene is TRBD1 (5 bases). V was shortened by 6 bases and J by 1 base, with 21 bases between the two germline ends. In germline, CDR1 is MNHEY, CDR2 SVGEGT. This CDR3 spans 17 amino acids. The CDR3 protein is CASRSGLPGRSNTEAFF. Written as DNA, the CDR3 is TGTGCCAGCAGATCGGGACTCCCAGGACGTTCGAACACTGAAGCTTTCTTT.

This clonotype showed up just a few times. The chain is built from TRBV29-1 and TRBJ2-7; D remains ambiguous. V lost 4 bases, J lost 3 bases, and 7 bases lay in between. The CDR3 is 11 residues long. CDR1 SQVTM and CDR2 ANQGSEA come from the germline V gene. The CDR3 is CSVVVLYEQYF. CDR3 coding DNA: TGCAGCGTTGTGGTACTCTACGAGCAGTACTTC.

This clonotype was counted ten times or more. This chain joins TRBV10-3 and TRBJ2-3; TRBD1 aligns across 7 bases. The trim removed 4 bases at V and 6 bases at J, leaving 13 bases unmatched. Per the germline V gene, CDR1 is ENHRY and CDR2 is SYGVKD. The CDR3 is 16 amino acids. The CDR3 spells CAISGQGSMTGDTQYF. The CDR3, as DNA: TGTGCCATCAGTGGACAGGGTTCCATGACAGGGGATACGCAGTATTTT.

This clonotype was seen many times. This CDR3 is CASSDRGDSPLHF. In DNA form, the CDR3 reads TGTGCCAGCAGCGACAGGGGGGATTCACCCCTCCACTTT. The chain couples TRBV6-1 to TRBJ1-6, with TRBD1 matching 9 bases. This CDR3 is built from 13 residues. The junction had 2 bases not matched to a gene; V was cut back by 6 bases and J by 8 bases. Germline loops: CDR1 MNHNS, CDR2 SASEGT.

This clonotype was seen at least ten times. The chain carries TRBV12-3 or TRBV12-4 and TRBJ1-5; the D gene is possibly TRBD1 (5 bases). The V end was cut by 5 bases, the J end by 4 bases, with 18 bases between. This CDR3 has 16 residues. In DNA form, the CDR3 reads TGTGCCAGCAGTCGGGGGGTAGGTGATCGGAATCAGCCCCAGCATTTT. Protein product: CASSRGVGDRNQPQHF.

The sample holds many counts of this clonotype. The rearrangement links TRBV27 to TRBJ1-1, with D hard to call. V was shortened by 4 bases and J by 3 bases, with 9 bases between the two germline ends. The CDR3 has 13 residues. Germline CDR1 MNHEY, CDR2 SMNVEV (reference sequence). The CDR3 spells CASSYWTDTEAFF. The CDR3 region has the DNA TGTGCCAGCAGTTACTGGACCGACACTGAAGCTTTCTTT.

This clonotype was recorded at least ten times. The chain recombines TRBV7-9 with TRBJ2-1, with 8 bases matching TRBD2. The CDR3 is 14 amino acids. Germline CDR1 is SEHNR and CDR2 is FQNEAQ (reference sequence). With 5 bases clipped from V and 8 bases from J, the junction kept 8 bases outside the gene matches. CDR3 sequence reads: CASSPGTSSDEQFF. The CDR3 nucleotides are TGTGCCAGCAGCCCCGGGACTAGTAGCGATGAGCAGTTCTTC.

The V call is TRBV10-3, the J call TRBJ2-1; no clear D gene. The CDR3 covers 12 residues. The V end was cut by 7 bases, the J end by 6 bases, with 10 bases between. CDR1 ENHRY and CDR2 SYGVKD come from the germline V gene. The CDR3 sequence is CAIMASGNEQFF. The CDR3 DNA sequence: TGTGCCATCATGGCGTCGGGCAATGAGCAGTTCTTC.

At least ten counts were recorded for this clonotype. The chain carries TRBV7-8 and TRBJ2-1; TRBD1 might be the D (6 bases). V was cut by 3 bases and J by 7 bases, with 10 bases left in between. From germline, CDR1 is SGHVS and CDR2 FQNEAQ. The CDR3 is made up of 13 amino acids. CDR3: CASSFLQGNEQFF. CDR3 DNA: TGTGCCAGCAGCTTCCTACAGGGAAATGAGCAGTTCTTC. Together with reference TRBV7-8 and TRBJ2-1, the CDR3 gives the full variable domain: GAGVSQSPRYKVAKRGQDVALRCDPISGHVSLFWYQQALGQGPEFLTYFQNEAQLDKSGLPSDRFFAERPEGSVSTLKIQRTQQEDSAVYLCASSFLQGNEQFFGPGTRLTVL.

The table lists this clonotype with many counts. The J gene is TRBJ1-2, the V gene TRBV7-3; 11 bases are a match to TRBD1. Germline V gene data show CDR1 as SGHTA and CDR2 as FQGTGA. Unmatched junction bases numbered 4, after V lost 5 bases and J lost 8 bases. This CDR3 spans 13 amino acids. CDR3 in amino acids: CASSTGQGEGYTF. CDR3 sequence (DNA): TGTGCCAGCAGCACGGGACAGGGGGAAGGCTACACCTTC.

This clonotype was recorded many times. V is TRBV27 and J is TRBJ2-2; D may be TRBD2 (6 bases). This CDR3 is built from 13 residues. Germline assignment: CDR1 MNHEY and CDR2 SMNVEV (reference sequence). Trimming left V 6 bases short and J 3 bases short, with 8 bases between. CDR3 coding DNA: TGTGCCAGCAGAAGGGAGGACACCGGGGAGCTGTTTTTT. Encoded protein: CASRREDTGELFF.

This clonotype was detected ten times or more. The chain joins TRBV19 to TRBJ1-1; possibly TRBD1 for D (6 bases). This CDR3 spans 13 amino acids. V was clipped by 6 bases and J by 3 bases, with 11 bases between them. CDR1 is LNHDA, CDR2 SQIVND, per germline (reference sequence). CDR3 bases: TGTGCCAGTAGCAGACAGGTGTACACTGAAGCTTTCTTT. It codes for CASSRQVYTEAFF.

The J gene is TRBJ1-1, the V gene TRBV5-8; D perhaps matches TRBD1 (5 bases). The CDR3 consists of 13 residues. Per the germline V gene, CDR1 is SGHTS and CDR2 is YDEGEE. Trimming stripped 3 bases from V and 7 bases from J, with 13 bases between. Here the CDR3 reads CASSSQGSIEAFF. Here the CDR3 DNA reads TGTGCCAGCAGCTCGCAGGGCTCTATTGAAGCTTTCTTT.

This clonotype was picked up many times. The rearrangement links TRBV20-1 to TRBJ1-2, with TRBD1 matching 8 bases. CDR3 length: 14 residues. Unmatched junction bases numbered 12, after V lost 6 bases and J lost 6 bases. Germline lookup yields CDR1 DFQATT and CDR2 SNEGSKA (reference sequence). This CDR3 is CSADRTGRVDGYTF. CDR3 DNA: TGCAGTGCAGATCGGACAGGGCGGGTAGATGGCTACACCTTC.

This clonotype was detected many times. The V gene is TRBV2, the J gene TRBJ2-5; D is unresolved. Trimming removed 3 bases from V and 5 bases from J, with 7 bases in between. The CDR3 totals 12 residues. Germline V lookup: CDR1 SNHLY, CDR2 FYNNEI. CDR3 residues: CASSDDEETQYF. The DNA of the CDR3 is TGTGCCAGCAGTGACGACGAGGAGACCCAGTACTTC. Full variable domain (remainder filled in from reference TRBV2 and TRBJ2-5): EPEVTQTPSHQVTQMGQEVILRCVPISNHLYFYWYRQILGQKVEFLVSFYNNEISEKSEIFDDQFSVERPDGSNFTLKIRSTKLEDSAMYFCASSDDEETQYFGPGTRLLVL.

J is TRBJ2-3 and V is TRBV6-1, with D unclear. The length of the CDR3 is 16 residues. Trimming pared 8 bases from V and 4 bases from J, leaving 22 bases between. Germline V gene data show CDR1 as MNHNS and CDR2 as SASEGT. The CDR3 reads CASRPLERLGSDTQYF. DNA of the CDR3: TGTGCCAGCCGGCCCCTTGAGAGGCTCGGCTCAGATACGCAGTATTTT.